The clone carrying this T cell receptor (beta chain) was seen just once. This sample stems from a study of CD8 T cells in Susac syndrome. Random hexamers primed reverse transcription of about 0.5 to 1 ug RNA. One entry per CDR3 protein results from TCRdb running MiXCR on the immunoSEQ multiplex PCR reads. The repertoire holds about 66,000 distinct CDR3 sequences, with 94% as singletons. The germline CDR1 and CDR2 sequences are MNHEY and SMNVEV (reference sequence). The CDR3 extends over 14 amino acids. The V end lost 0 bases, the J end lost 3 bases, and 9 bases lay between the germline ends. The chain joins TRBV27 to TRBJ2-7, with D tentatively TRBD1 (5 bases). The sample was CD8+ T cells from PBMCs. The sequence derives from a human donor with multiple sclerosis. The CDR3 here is CASSLSRQFYEQYF. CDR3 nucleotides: TGTGCCAGCAGTTTATCGAGACAGTTCTACGAGCAGTACTTC.